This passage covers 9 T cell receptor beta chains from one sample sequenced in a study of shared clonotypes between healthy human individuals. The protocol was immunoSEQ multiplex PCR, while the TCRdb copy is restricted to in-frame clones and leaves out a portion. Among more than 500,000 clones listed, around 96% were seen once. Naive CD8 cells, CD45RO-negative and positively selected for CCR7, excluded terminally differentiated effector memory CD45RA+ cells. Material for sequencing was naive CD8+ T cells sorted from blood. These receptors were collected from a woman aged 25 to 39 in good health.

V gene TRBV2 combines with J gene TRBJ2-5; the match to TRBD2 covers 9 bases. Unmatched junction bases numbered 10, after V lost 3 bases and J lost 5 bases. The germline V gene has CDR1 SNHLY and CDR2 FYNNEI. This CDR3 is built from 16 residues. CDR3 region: CASSDSLAGVGETQYF. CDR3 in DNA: TGTGCCAGCAGTGATTCTTTAGCGGGAGTTGGGGAGACCCAGTACTTC.

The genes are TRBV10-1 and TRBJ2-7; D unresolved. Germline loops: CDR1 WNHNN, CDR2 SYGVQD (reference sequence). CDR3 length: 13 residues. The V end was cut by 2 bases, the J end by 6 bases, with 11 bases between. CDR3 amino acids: CASSEARVSEQYF. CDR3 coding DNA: TGCGCCAGCAGTGAGGCCCGGGTGTCCGAGCAGTACTTC.

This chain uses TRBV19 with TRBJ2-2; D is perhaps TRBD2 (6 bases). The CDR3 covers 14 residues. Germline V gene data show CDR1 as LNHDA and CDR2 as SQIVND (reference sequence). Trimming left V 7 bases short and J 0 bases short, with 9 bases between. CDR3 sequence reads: CASIGRSNTGELFF. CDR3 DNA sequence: TGTGCCAGTATTGGGAGGTCGAACACCGGGGAGCTGTTTTTT.

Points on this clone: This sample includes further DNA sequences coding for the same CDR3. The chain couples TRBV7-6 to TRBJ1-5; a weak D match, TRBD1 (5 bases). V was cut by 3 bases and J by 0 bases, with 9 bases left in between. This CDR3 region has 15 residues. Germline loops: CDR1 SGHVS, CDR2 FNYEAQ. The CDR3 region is CASSLGPYSNQPQHF. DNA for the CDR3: TGTGCCAGCAGCTTGGGACCCTATAGCAATCAGCCCCAGCATTTT.

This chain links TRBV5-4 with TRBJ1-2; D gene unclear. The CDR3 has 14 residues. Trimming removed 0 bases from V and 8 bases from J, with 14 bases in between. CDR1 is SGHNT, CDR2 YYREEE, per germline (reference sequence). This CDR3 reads CASSLDSSSWGYTF. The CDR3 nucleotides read TGTGCCAGCAGCTTGGATTCGAGCTCTTGGGGCTACACCTTC.

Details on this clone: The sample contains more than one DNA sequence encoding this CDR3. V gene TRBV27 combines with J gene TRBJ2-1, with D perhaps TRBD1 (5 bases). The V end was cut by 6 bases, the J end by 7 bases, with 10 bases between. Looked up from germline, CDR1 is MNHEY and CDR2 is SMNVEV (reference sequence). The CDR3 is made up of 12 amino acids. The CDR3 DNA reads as TGTGCCAGCAGACTTCAGGGAAATGAGCAGTTCTTC. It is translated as CASRLQGNEQFF.

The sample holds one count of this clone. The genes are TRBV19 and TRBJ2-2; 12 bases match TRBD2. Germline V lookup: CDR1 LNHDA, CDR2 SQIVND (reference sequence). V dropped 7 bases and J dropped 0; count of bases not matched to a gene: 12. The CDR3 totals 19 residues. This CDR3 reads CASTPSAGTSGPNTGELFF. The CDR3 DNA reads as TGTGCCAGTACTCCGAGTGCCGGGACTAGCGGGCCGAACACCGGGGAGCTGTTTTTT. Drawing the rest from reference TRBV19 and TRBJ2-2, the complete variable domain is DGGITQSPKYLFRKEGQNVTLSCEQNLNHDAMYWYRQDPGQGLRLIYYSQIVNDFQKGDIAEGYSVSREKKESFPLTVTSAQKNPTAFYLCASTPSAGTSGPNTGELFFGEGSRLTVL.

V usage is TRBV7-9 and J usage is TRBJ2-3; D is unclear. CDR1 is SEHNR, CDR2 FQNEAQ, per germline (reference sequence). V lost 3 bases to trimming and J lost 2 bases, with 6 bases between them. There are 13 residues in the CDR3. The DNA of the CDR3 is TGTGCCAGCAGCTTTTCTACCACAGATACGCAGTATTTT. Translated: CASSFSTTDTQYF.

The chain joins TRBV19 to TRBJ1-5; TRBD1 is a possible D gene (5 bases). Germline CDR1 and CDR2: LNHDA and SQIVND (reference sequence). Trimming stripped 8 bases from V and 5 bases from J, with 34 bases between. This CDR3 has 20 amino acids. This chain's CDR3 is CASHFVGGWDSTLLHQPQHF. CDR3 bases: TGTGCCAGTCATTTCGTAGGAGGTTGGGACTCAACACTGTTACATCAGCCCCAGCATTTT.